Presented here are 20 T cell receptor beta chains from one specimen sequenced in a study of Ad26.COV2.S vaccination and SARS-CoV-2 variants (dated by TCRdb to 2020 to 2023). The receptor library was made with the immunoSEQ multiplex PCR assay. TCRdb obtained this table from immuneACCESS and retained in-frame rearrangements with V and J assigned. These tables miss some clones; where compared with another copy, unresolved V genes account for less than half of the shortfall, and the remainder is unexplained. This sample comprises 300,000 to 350,000 clones, just under 85% of them detected only once. The ten largest account for 2.1% of the sample. The treatment or condition label for this specimen denotes: some 19 received Ad26.COV2.S at low or high dose, single or two shots; 5 received placebo; per-sample allocation not given. For vaccine and placebo recipients, repertoires were sequenced using samples collected on day 63 after the first injection.

The sequenced sample was peripheral blood, obtained in a trial of Ad26.COV2.S vaccine versus placebo. The receptors come from a person between 18 and 65 years old who received the Ad26.COV2.S COVID-19 vaccine or a placebo.

The rearrangement joins TRBV28 to TRBJ1-2; possibly TRBD1 for D (5 bases). V lost 3 bases and J 8 bases, leaving 13 bases between the germline ends. CDR1 is MDHEN, CDR2 SYDVKM, per germline. The CDR3 runs to 13 residues. CDR3: CASSFRAGHGYTF. CDR3 nucleotide sequence: TGTGCCAGCAGTTTCCGGGCAGGGCACGGCTACACCTTC.

The chain links TRBV2 to TRBJ1-4, with 8 bases that match TRBD1. The CDR3 extends over 15 amino acids. The V and J ends lost 8 bases and 10 bases, in that order; junction bases with no gene match: 15. Germline CDR1 and CDR2: SNHLY and FYNNEI. CDR3: CASRSPRDRLGKLFF. CDR3 nucleotide sequence: TGTGCCAGCCGGTCCCCCCGGGACAGGCTTGGAAAACTGTTTTTT.

The genes are TRBV3-1 (or the pseudogene TRBV3-2) and TRBJ1-5; D call uncertain. This CDR3 region has 13 residues. Trimming cost V 0 bases and J 7 bases, with 7 bases left between them. Germline-derived CDR1 and CDR2 are LGHDT and YNNKEL (reference sequence). The CDR3 sequence: CASSQDVAQPQHF. CDR3 DNA sequence: TGTGCCAGCAGCCAAGATGTAGCCCAGCCCCAGCATTTT.

The chain employs TRBV24-1 and TRBJ1-3; TRBD1 aligns across 10 bases. This CDR3 comprises 18 residues. J gave up 3 bases and V 1 base, and 8 bases lay outside the gene matches. Per the germline V gene, CDR1 is KGHDR and CDR2 is SFDVKD. CDR3 sequence reads: CATSDFGSRDRGGNTIYF. The CDR3 nucleotides read TGTGCCACCAGTGATTTTGGGAGCCGGGACAGGGGTGGAAACACCATATATTTT.

The chain carries TRBV19 and TRBJ1-5; no clear D. V dropped 3 bases and J dropped 5 bases, with 14 bases sitting between them. Germline values: CDR1 LNHDA, CDR2 SQIVND (reference sequence). CDR3 length: 15 amino acids. DNA for the CDR3: TGTGCCAGTAGTATCACTATCCTGGGCCATCAGCCCCAGCATTTT. Translating it yields CASSITILGHQPQHF.

The chain links TRBV5-6 to TRBJ2-5; the match to TRBD2 covers 12 bases. Germline CDR1 and CDR2: SGHDT and YYEEEE. The V segment lost 1 base and the J segment 7 bases; nucleotides outside the gene matches: 8. CDR3 length: 16 amino acids. The CDR3 spells CASSLRLAGGQGTQYF. Written as DNA, the CDR3 is TGTGCCAGCAGCTTGCGGCTAGCGGGGGGGCAGGGGACCCAGTACTTC.

The genes are TRBV4-2 and TRBJ2-3; 12 bases align to TRBD2. The trim removed 0 bases at V and 3 bases at J, leaving 4 bases unmatched. CDR1 and CDR2 from the germline V gene are LGHNA and YNFKEQ. This CDR3 is 17 amino acids long. The CDR3 nucleotides are TGTGCCAGCAGCCAAGATTGGCTAGCGGGGGGGACAGATACGCAGTATTTT. It yields the protein CASSQDWLAGGTDTQYF.

The chain has TRBV6-6 and TRBJ1-1; D gene ambiguous. This CDR3 is built from 12 residues. V lost 11 bases and J 4 bases, leaving 14 bases between the germline ends. Per germline, CDR1 MNHNY and CDR2 SVGAGI (reference sequence). The CDR3 loop reads CAGGRMATEAFF. For the CDR3, the DNA is TGTGCCGGCGGGAGGATGGCCACTGAAGCTTTCTTT.

CDR3 DNA sequence: TGTGCCAGTAGTACACCGGGACAGGGAAGAGTTGGGAGCACCTTC. Its protein is CASSTPGQGRVGSTF. This chain uses TRBV19 with TRBJ1-2, with TRBD1 identical over 9 bases. Trimming removed 4 bases from V and 13 bases from J; junction bases left unmatched: 16. This CDR3 is built from 15 residues. Germline V lookup: CDR1 LNHDA, CDR2 SQIVND (reference sequence).

This clone was recorded only once. The chain couples TRBV3-1 (or the pseudogene TRBV3-2) to TRBJ2-1, with a possible D match to TRBD1 (5 bases). V was shortened by 1 base and J by 5 bases, with 9 bases between the two germline ends. Germline-derived CDR1 and CDR2 are LGHDT and YNNKEL (reference sequence). The CDR3 covers 14 residues. CDR3 protein: CASSQGGLNNEQFF. Here the CDR3 DNA reads TGTGCCAGCAGCCAAGGGGGCCTTAACAATGAGCAGTTCTTC.

The rearrangement joins TRBV29-1 to TRBJ2-2; TRBD2 agrees at 8 bases. The CDR3 spans 13 residues. Germline V gives CDR1 SQVTM, CDR2 ANQGSEA. V was clipped by 5 bases and J by 3 bases; unmatched bases: 2. The CDR3 is CSVRGGDTGELFF. In DNA form, the CDR3 reads TGCAGCGTTCGGGGGGGCGACACCGGGGAGCTGTTTTTT.

This rearrangement joins TRBV5-1 to TRBJ2-3; D is unresolved. This CDR3 contains 14 residues. Trimming removed 4 bases from V and 0 bases from J, with 9 bases in between. CDR1 and CDR2 from the germline V gene are SGHRS and YFSETQ. The CDR3 spells CASSPQVSTDTQYF. The CDR3, as DNA: TGCGCCAGCAGCCCGCAGGTCAGCACAGATACGCAGTATTTT.

This chain links TRBV18 with TRBJ1-1; no reliable D call. Germline-derived CDR1 and CDR2 are KGHSH and LQKENI. The V gene lost 3 bases and the J gene lost 5 bases, with 13 bases spanning the gap. The CDR3 has 14 amino acids. CDR3 in amino acids: CASSPASSRTEAFF. In DNA form, the CDR3 reads TGTGCCAGCTCACCCGCGAGCAGTCGGACTGAAGCTTTCTTT.

There are a few counts of this clone. The J gene is TRBJ2-7, the V gene TRBV5-1; 9 bases match TRBD1. The CDR3 covers 14 residues. From germline, CDR1 is SGHRS and CDR2 YFSETQ. The J segment lost 7 bases and the V segment lost 2 bases, leaving 7 bases of the junction unmatched. The CDR3: CASSFPGQGGEQYF. In DNA, the CDR3 is TGCGCCAGCAGCTTTCCGGGACAGGGAGGAGAGCAGTACTTC. The full variable domain, rest sourced from reference TRBV5-1 and TRBJ2-7, is KAGVTQTPRYLIKTRGQQVTLSCSPISGHRSVSWYQQTPGQGLQFLFEYFSETQRNKGNFPGRFSGRQFSNSRSEMNVSTLELGDSALYLCASSFPGQGGEQYFGPGTRLTVT.

The gene calls are TRBV28 and TRBJ2-7; D call uncertain. The CDR3 is 14 residues long. The germline gives CDR1 MDHEN, CDR2 SYDVKM. The V gene lost 5 bases and the J gene lost 3 bases, with 14 bases spanning the gap. The CDR3 is CASSTPSLGYEQYF. The CDR3 coding sequence is TGTGCCAGCAGTACCCCGTCCCTAGGCTACGAGCAGTACTTC.

The V call is TRBV20-1, the J call TRBJ1-5, with TRBD1 matching 8 bases. V shed 3 bases and J 5 bases; nucleotides not matched to a gene: 15. The CDR3 has 17 residues. Germline V gene sequence: CDR1 DFQATT, CDR2 SNEGSKA (reference sequence). The CDR3 is CSASDIPKDRVDQPQHF. The CDR3 DNA reads TGCAGTGCTAGTGATATACCAAAGGACAGGGTCGATCAGCCCCAGCATTTT.

The V call is TRBV19, the J call TRBJ1-2; the D gene is possibly TRBD1 (6 bases). With 6 bases removed from V and 4 bases from J, the gap between germline ends came to 12 bases. The CDR3 spans 13 residues. Looked up from germline, CDR1 is LNHDA and CDR2 is SQIVND (reference sequence). This CDR3 reads CASSRGGGYGYTF. The CDR3 DNA reads as TGTGCCAGTAGCCGGGGAGGGGGCTATGGCTACACCTTC.

V is TRBV12-3 or TRBV12-4 and J is TRBJ2-7, with D maybe TRBD1 (6 bases). Trimming cost V 5 bases and J 5 bases, with 13 bases left between them. CDR3 length: 13 residues. The CDR3 region is CASSPTGLDEQYF. The CDR3 DNA sequence: TGTGCCAGCAGTCCTACAGGGCTAGACGAGCAGTACTTC.

CDR3 sequence: CASEDFGEQFF. The DNA for the CDR3 is TGTGCCTCAGAGGACTTTGGCGAGCAGTTCTTC. V gene TRBV30 combines with J gene TRBJ2-1; possibly TRBD2 for D (5 bases). The length of the CDR3 is 11 residues. V was trimmed by 7 bases and J by 10 bases, leaving 14 bases between them. Germline-derived CDR1 and CDR2 are GTSNPN and SVGIG (reference sequence).

The rearrangement uses TRBV3-1 (or the pseudogene TRBV3-2) and TRBJ1-1; the match to TRBD1 covers 7 bases. This CDR3 region has 14 residues. Per germline, CDR1 LGHDT and CDR2 YNNKEL (reference sequence). V lost 0 bases and J lost 11; bases outside the gene matches: 9. The CDR3 reads CASSQDLGQAPAFF. CDR3 coding DNA: TGTGCCAGCAGCCAAGATCTTGGACAGGCCCCGGCTTTCTTT.